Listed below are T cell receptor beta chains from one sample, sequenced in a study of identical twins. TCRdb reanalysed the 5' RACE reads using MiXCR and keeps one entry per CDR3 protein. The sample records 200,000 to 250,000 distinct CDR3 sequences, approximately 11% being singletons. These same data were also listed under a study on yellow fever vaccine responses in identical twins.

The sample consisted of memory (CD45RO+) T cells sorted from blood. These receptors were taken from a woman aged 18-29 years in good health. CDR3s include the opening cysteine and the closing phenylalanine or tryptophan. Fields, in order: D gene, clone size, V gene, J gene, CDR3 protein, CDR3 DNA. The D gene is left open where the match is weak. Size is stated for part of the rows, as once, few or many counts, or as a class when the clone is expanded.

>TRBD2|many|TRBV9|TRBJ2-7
CASSPSGITYEQYF
TGTGCCAGCAGCCCTAGCGGGATCACCTACGAGCAGTACTTC
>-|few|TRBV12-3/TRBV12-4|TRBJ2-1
CASRILASNEQFF
TGTGCCAGCAGGATACTAGCTAGCAATGAGCAGTTCTTC
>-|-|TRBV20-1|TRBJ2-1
CSSPGRVGNEQFF
TGCAGCTCCCCCGGCAGGGTTGGCAATGAGCAGTTCTTC
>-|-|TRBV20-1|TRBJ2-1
CSASLESYNEQFF
TGCAGTGCTTCACTAGAGTCCTACAATGAGCAGTTCTTC
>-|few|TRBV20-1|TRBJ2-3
CSARARQTATDTQYF
TGCAGTGCTAGAGCTCGGCAAACTGCCACAGATACGCAGTATTTT
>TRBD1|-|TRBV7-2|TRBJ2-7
CASSRQGTRIIGYEQYF
TGTGCCAGCAGCAGACAGGGGACGCGGATAATTGGCTACGAGCAGTACTTC
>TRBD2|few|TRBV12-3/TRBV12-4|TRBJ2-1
CASSLVPGLVREQFF
TGTGCCAGCAGTTTAGTCCCGGGACTAGTTCGTGAGCAGTTCTTC
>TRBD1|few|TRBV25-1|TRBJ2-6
CASSGGGTGGSGANVLTF
TGTGCCAGCAGTGGAGGGGGCACAGGGGGCTCTGGGGCCAACGTCCTGACTTTC
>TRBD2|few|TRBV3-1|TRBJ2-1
CASSPSGTSAQFF
TGTGCCAGCAGCCCTTCGGGGACTAGTGCACAGTTCTTC
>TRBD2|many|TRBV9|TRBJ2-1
CASSPSGGVIDEQFF
TGTGCCAGCAGCCCCAGCGGGGGAGTTATCGATGAGCAGTTCTTC
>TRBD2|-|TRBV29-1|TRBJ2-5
CSVDSGSSSETQYF
TGCAGCGTAGATAGCGGGAGTAGCTCCGAGACCCAGTACTTC
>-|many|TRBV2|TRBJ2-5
CASMRDTAMGKTQYF
TGTGCCAGCATGAGGGACACGGCGATGGGAAAGACCCAGTACTTC
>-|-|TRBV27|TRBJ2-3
CASSSLMRRDTDTQYF
TGTGCCAGCAGCTCTCTAATGCGGCGGGACACAGATACGCAGTATTTT
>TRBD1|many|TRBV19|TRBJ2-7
CASSMGQVNYEQYF
TGTGCCAGTAGTATGGGACAGGTAAACTACGAGCAGTACTTC
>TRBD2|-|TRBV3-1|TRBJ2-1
CASSQMSGIYNEQFF
TGTGCCAGCAGCCAGATGAGCGGGATCTACAATGAGCAGTTCTTC
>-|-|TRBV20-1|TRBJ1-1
CSARRRDTEAFF
TGCAGTGCTAGGCGTAGGGACACTGAAGCTTTCTTT
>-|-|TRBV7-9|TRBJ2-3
CASTLGGGRDTQYF
TGTGCCAGCACCCTTGGCGGAGGCCGGGATACGCAGTATTTT
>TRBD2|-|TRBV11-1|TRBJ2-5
CASSDRRGLAGVVETQYF
TGTGCCAGCAGCGACCGCCGGGGGCTAGCGGGAGTAGTGGAGACCCAGTACTTC
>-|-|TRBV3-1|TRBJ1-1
CASSQDTAPGAFF
TGTGCCAGCAGCCAAGACACTGCTCCGGGGGCTTTCTTT
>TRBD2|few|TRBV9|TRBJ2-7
CASSFGTSGNEQYF
TGTGCCAGCAGCTTTGGGACTAGCGGGAACGAGCAGTACTTC
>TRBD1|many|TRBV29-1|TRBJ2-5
CSVGTGGFQETQYF
TGCAGCGTTGGGACAGGGGGGTTTCAAGAGACCCAGTACTTC
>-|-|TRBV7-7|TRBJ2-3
CASSPSVTSTDTQYF
TGTGCTAGCAGCCCCAGTGTTACTAGCACAGATACGCAGTATTTT
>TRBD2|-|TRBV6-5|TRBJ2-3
CASSYSSGSSDTQYF
TGTGCCAGCAGTTACTCTAGCGGGAGTTCAGATACGCAGTATTTT
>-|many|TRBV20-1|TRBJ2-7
CSARLGYEQYF
TGCAGTGCTAGATTGGGCTACGAGCAGTACTTC
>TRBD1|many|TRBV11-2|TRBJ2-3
CASSYRGKPDTQYF
TGTGCCAGCAGCTACAGGGGGAAACCAGATACGCAGTATTTT
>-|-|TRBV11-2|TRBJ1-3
CASSLISYGLTRNTIYF
TGTGCCAGCAGCTTAATCTCGTACGGTCTTACTAGAAACACCATATATTTT
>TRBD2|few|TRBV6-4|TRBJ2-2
CASSDGRDTGELFF
TGTGCCAGCAGTGACGGGAGGGACACCGGGGAGCTGTTTTTT
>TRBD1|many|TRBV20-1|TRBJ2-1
CSARKPGQGFDNEQFF
TGCAGTGCTAGAAAGCCGGGACAGGGGTTCGACAATGAGCAGTTCTTC
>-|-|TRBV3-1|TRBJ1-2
CASSQEEAGYTF
TGTGCCAGCAGCCAAGAGGAAGCTGGCTACACCTTC
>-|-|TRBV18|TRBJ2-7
CASSPGQGSGEQYF
TGTGCCAGCTCACCGGGGCAGGGTTCGGGCGAGCAGTACTTC
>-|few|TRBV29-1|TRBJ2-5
CSLRGEGETQYF
TGCAGCCTCCGGGGTGAAGGGGAGACCCAGTACTTC
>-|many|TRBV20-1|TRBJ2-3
CSARGGEVDTQYF
TGCAGTGCTAGAGGCGGGGAGGTGGATACGCAGTATTTT
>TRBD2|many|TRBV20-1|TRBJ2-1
CSARDGAREGLNEQFF
TGCAGTGCTAGAGATGGGGCGCGGGAGGGCCTCAATGAGCAGTTCTTC
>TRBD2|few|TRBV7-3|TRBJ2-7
CASSLRAKLAESSYEQYF
TGTGCCAGCAGCTTAAGGGCAAAACTAGCGGAAAGCTCCTACGAGCAGTACTTC
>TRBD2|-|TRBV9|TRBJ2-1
CASSVAASGGRLGEQFF
TGTGCCAGCAGCGTAGCGGCTAGCGGGGGCCGGTTAGGTGAGCAGTTCTTC
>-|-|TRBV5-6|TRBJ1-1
CASSLGRGTMNTEAFF
TGTGCCAGCAGCTTGGGTAGGGGGACAATGAACACTGAAGCTTTCTTT
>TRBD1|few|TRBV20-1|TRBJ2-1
CSAGDRVKSLGGNEQFF
TGCAGTGCTGGCGACAGGGTTAAGAGTTTGGGCGGCAATGAGCAGTTCTTC
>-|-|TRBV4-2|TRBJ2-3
CASSQGPSTADTQYF
TGTGCCAGCAGCCAGGGGCCCTCGACTGCAGATACGCAGTATTTT
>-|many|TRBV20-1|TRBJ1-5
CSARGQAPSNQPQHF
TGCAGTGCTAGAGGACAGGCCCCTAGCAATCAGCCCCAGCATTTT
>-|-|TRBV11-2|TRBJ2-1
CASSFYGGGNNEQFF
TGTGCCAGCAGCTTCTACGGGGGCGGTAACAATGAGCAGTTCTTC
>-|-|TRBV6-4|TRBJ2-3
CASSDDPTSTDTQYF
TGTGCCAGCAGTGACGACCCGACTAGCACAGATACGCAGTATTTT
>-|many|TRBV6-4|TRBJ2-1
CASSDSDSNEQFF
TGTGCCAGCAGTGACTCGGACAGTAATGAGCAGTTCTTC
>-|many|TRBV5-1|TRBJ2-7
CASSPAEASTAPLDF
TGCGCCAGCAGCCCCGCGGAGGCATCGACCGCACCTTTAGACTTC
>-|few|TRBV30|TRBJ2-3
CAWSFGQATDTQYF
TGTGCCTGGAGTTTTGGTCAGGCGACAGATACGCAGTATTTT
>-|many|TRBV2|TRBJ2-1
CASSVKREQFF
TGTGCCAGCAGTGTCAAAAGGGAGCAGTTCTTC